This TCR beta chain was found in a study of OX40 agonist ivuxolimab in advanced cancers. Overall study: Patients got intravenous ivuxolimab at 0.01 to 10 mg/kg every 2 weeks. Study-level findings and limits: Researchers report that CD8+ T cells had, on average, more expanded clones than CD4+. Antigen specificity was not determined for the expanded peripheral T cells.

As concerns this clone: The antigen is unknown.

Libraries were prepared by immunoSEQ multiplex PCR; TCRdb keeps only in-frame clonotypes and omits some of them. In the table there are about 56,000 clones, roughly 91% of which are singletons. V lost 3 bases to trimming and J lost 7 bases; unmatched junction nucleotides: 7. Germline V gene lookup returns CDR1 SGDLS and CDR2 YYNGEE. The CDR3 sequence is 15 residues long. If patients had autoimmune disease history or systemic immunosuppression, they were excluded. This chain links TRBV9 with TRBJ2-7; 13 bases line up with TRBD2. Specimen: CD4+ or CD8+ T cells sorted from blood, collected in a trial of the OX40 agonist ivuxolimab. This TCR came from an adult with an advanced solid tumor such as melanoma, head and neck, liver or kidney cancer. The CDR3 DNA reads as TGTGCCAGCAGCGCGTCCGGGACTAGCGGGACAGAGCAGTACTTC. This codes for CASSASGTSGTEQYF.